This T cell receptor (beta chain) came from a study of a mutant IDH1 vaccine in newly diagnosed glioma. Across the study: Vaccines were first given 4-6 weeks after radiotherapy alone, or with temozolomide cycles. Study-wide points: With respect to changes in top peripheral T cell clonotypes, pseudoprogression seemed unrelated. A vaccine-induced immune response developed in roughly 95% of the patients.

Trimming shortened V by 7 bases and J by 4 bases, and 13 bases separated the two germline ends. Per the germline V gene, CDR1 is LNHDA and CDR2 is SQIVND (reference sequence). The CDR3 is 14 residues long. Generated by immunoSEQ multiplex PCR, the TCRdb table keeps only in-frame clones and is missing some. The repertoire holds 40,000 or so clones, 90% to 95% seen once, with around 2.5% in the top ten. As regards this clone: Its target is unknown.

The time point is: week 5, during vaccination. A 20-mer mutant IDH1 peptide at 300 ug was injected subcutaneously with topical imiquimod. New WHO grade 3 or 4 IDH1-mutant, ATRX-lost astrocytomas were present in all donors. The chain joins TRBV19 to TRBJ2-2, with D possibly TRBD1 on 5 matching bases. The TCR sequence derives from a man aged 50-60 years with glioma. Specimen: PBMCs, collected from a glioma patient whose treatment included an IDH1 peptide vaccine. CDR3 sequence reads: CASNGHKGTGELFF. In DNA, the CDR3 is TGTGCCAGTAACGGACATAAGGGCACCGGGGAGCTGTTTTTT.